Below, 25 T cell receptor beta chains from the same sample are listed, as sequenced in a study of T cells in Graves' hyperthyroidism and ophthalmopathy. RNA transcripts served as the template for amplifying TCR beta CDR3 regions. HTBI primers were the set used in a first-round RT-PCR of the TCR CDR3. Via MiXCR, TCRdb re-called the multiplex PCR reads, giving one row per CDR3 protein. The table has a few hundred thousand distinct CDR3 sequences, 15% to 19% seen once. Sequencing was carried out using blood. These receptors were collected from a woman in her twenties or thirties with Graves' hyperthyroidism.

A remark on this clonotype: Given a much more abundant clone one base away, this may be a read error. V and J are TRBV6-2 or TRBV6-3 and TRBJ1-6; 9 bases are a match to TRBD1. The CDR3 has 15 residues. After removal of 5 bases from V and 9 bases from J, the junction contained 8 bases not matched to a gene. Per germline, CDR1 MNHEY and CDR2 SVGEGT. The CDR3 DNA follows: TGTGCCAGCAGTCGGGACAGGGAGCCTCCTTCACCCCTCCACTTT. It codes for CASSRDREPPSPLHF.

The rearrangement uses TRBV5-5 and TRBJ1-2, with D uncertain. From germline, CDR1 is SGHKS and CDR2 YYEKEE (reference sequence). The V gene lost 4 bases and the J gene lost 2 bases, with 15 bases spanning the gap. The CDR3 is made up of 15 amino acids. The CDR3 region is CASSPREMGNYGYTF. DNA of the CDR3: TGTGCCAGCAGCCCCCGGGAAATGGGGAACTATGGCTACACCTTC.

This clonotype was observed a handful of times. V and J are TRBV7-9 and TRBJ2-3, with 9 bases fitting TRBD2. Looked up from germline, CDR1 is SEHNR and CDR2 is FQNEAQ (reference sequence). This CDR3 is built from 21 residues. The ends lost 5 bases at V and 1 base at J; junction bases unmatched: 22. The CDR3 nucleotides are TGTGCCAGCAGCAGAAGAGCGGGAGGCTCTTCGGAGGGTATTCGCACAGATACGCAGTATTTT. Translation gives CASSRRAGGSSEGIRTDTQYF.

This clonotype was recorded many times. The chain joins TRBV5-1 to TRBJ1-2; 10 bases agree with TRBD1. Germline V gene lookup returns CDR1 SGHRS and CDR2 YFSETQ. After removal of 4 bases from V and 7 bases from J, the junction contained 4 bases not matched to a gene. This CDR3 contains 13 residues. The CDR3 protein is CASSPGQGFGYTF. As DNA, the CDR3 is TGCGCCAGCAGCCCGGGACAGGGGTTTGGCTACACCTTC.

This clonotype has a count of ten or more. The rearrangement joins TRBV3-1 to TRBJ2-3, with 12 bases aligning to TRBD2. V was clipped by 1 base and J by 4 bases; unmatched bases: 9. The CDR3 is 18 amino acids. Germline V gene sequence: CDR1 LGHDT, CDR2 YNNKEL (reference sequence). The CDR3 DNA sequence: TGTGCCAGCAGCCAAGGGGACTTCCTAGCGGGAGGGGCAGATACGCAGTATTTT. Protein sequence: CASSQGDFLAGGADTQYF.

This clonotype was recorded many times. The chain joins TRBV28 to TRBJ2-5; 11 bases align to TRBD2. This CDR3 contains 15 residues. The trim removed 8 bases at V and 2 bases at J, leaving 7 bases unmatched. Germline loops: CDR1 MDHEN, CDR2 SYDVKM. The CDR3 reads CASGQLAGVQETQYF. CDR3 bases: TGTGCCAGCGGTCAACTAGCGGGAGTTCAAGAGACCCAGTACTTC.

This clonotype was detected a few times. The junction does not match germline at one end; this may be a read error. The V call is TRBV12-3 or TRBV12-4, the J call TRBJ2-1; 10 bases are shared with TRBD1. This CDR3 has 15 residues. CDR3 sequence: CASSTRTGGDNEQSF. DNA for the CDR3: TGTGCCAGCAGTACCAGGACAGGGGGGGACAATGAGCAGTCCTTC.

This clonotype was picked up many times. The junction departs from germline at one end; a sequencing error may be responsible. V usage is TRBV3-1 and J usage is TRBJ2-1; 9 bases fit TRBD2. Germline CDR1 is LGHDT and CDR2 is YNNKEL (reference sequence). This CDR3 comprises 15 residues. The CDR3: CASSQTGTSYDEQFF. The CDR3, as DNA: TGTGCCAGCAGCCAAACCGGGACTAGCTACGATGAGCAGTTCTTC.

This clonotype was counted a few times. V gene TRBV27 combines with J gene TRBJ1-6, with D hard to call. Germline V CDR1 and CDR2: MNHEY, SMNVEV (reference sequence). CDR3 size: 15 residues. V shed 1 base and J shed 10 bases, with 14 bases lying between them. The CDR3 DNA follows: TGTGCCAGCAGTTTATTCGGCGGATCGCGGTCACCCCTCCACTTT. Translation: CASSLFGGSRSPLHF.

This clonotype appeared many times. The chain couples TRBV20-1 to TRBJ2-7; D possibly corresponds to TRBD2 (5 bases). Trimming stripped 5 bases from V and 3 bases from J, with 8 bases between. This CDR3 contains 11 residues. Looked up from germline, CDR1 is DFQATT and CDR2 is SNEGSKA (reference sequence). The CDR3 region is CSALGIYEQYF. CDR3 nucleotides: TGCAGTGCTCTCGGGATCTACGAGCAGTACTTC.

The chain joins TRBV5-1 to TRBJ1-1; D unresolved. The CDR3 consists of 13 residues. The germline V and J ends were trimmed by 0 bases and 4 bases, with 7 bases remaining between them. CDR1 and CDR2 (germline): SGHRS, YFSETQ. CDR3 DNA: TGCGCCAGCAGCTTGGAACCTGGCACTGAAGCTTTCTTT. Translated: CASSLEPGTEAFF. Variable domain in full (rest from reference TRBV5-1 and TRBJ1-1): KAGVTQTPRYLIKTRGQQVTLSCSPISGHRSVSWYQQTPGQGLQFLFEYFSETQRNKGNFPGRFSGRQFSNSRSEMNVSTLELGDSALYLCASSLEPGTEAFFGQGTRLTVV.

The table lists this clonotype with a few counts. DNA of the CDR3: TGTGCCAGTAGTATCTTTTCGCCGATTATCGGGGCGGCTAACTATGGCTACACCTTC. It is translated as CASSIFSPIIGAANYGYTF. V is TRBV19 and J is TRBJ1-2, with TRBD1 as a possible D gene (5 bases). The germline CDR1 and CDR2 sequences are LNHDA and SQIVND (reference sequence). The CDR3 consists of 19 residues. V was clipped by 3 bases and J by 0 bases, with 23 bases between them.

The gene calls are TRBV7-9 and TRBJ1-1, with a possible D match to TRBD1 (6 bases). Trimming stripped 8 bases from V and 6 bases from J, with 13 bases between. This CDR3 region has 12 residues. CDR1 is SEHNR, CDR2 FQNEAQ, per germline (reference sequence). This chain's CDR3 is CASYDGGPEAFF. The CDR3 DNA is TGTGCCAGCTACGACGGGGGGCCTGAAGCTTTCTTT.

In its sample, this clonotype was seen many times. V usage is TRBV6-2 or TRBV6-3 and J usage is TRBJ2-3; 13 bases are shared with TRBD2. Germline V CDR1 and CDR2: MNHEY, SVGEGT. The V and J ends lost 7 bases and 4 bases, in that order; junction bases with no gene match: 5. The CDR3 consists of 15 residues. The CDR3 is CASTTSGRSPDTQYF. The DNA for the CDR3 is TGTGCCAGCACGACTAGCGGGAGGTCCCCAGATACGCAGTATTTT.

This clonotype was counted at least ten times. The chain joins TRBV12-3 or TRBV12-4 to TRBJ2-3; D gene uncertain. V was pared by 7 bases and J by 2 bases, with 4 bases between. The CDR3 length is 11 residues. Written as DNA, the CDR3 is TGTGCCAGCACCCACACAGATACGCAGTATTTT. Its protein is CASTHTDTQYF.

Ten or more counts support this clonotype. V gene TRBV24-1 combines with J gene TRBJ2-7; a weak D match, TRBD1 (6 bases). The V gene's germline CDR1 is KGHDR and CDR2 SFDVKD. V lost 3 bases, J lost 2 bases, and 16 bases lay in between. CDR3 length equals 16 residues. CDR3 DNA sequence: TGTGCCACCAGTGATCCTAACAGGGATAACACCTACGAGCAGTACTTC. Amino acid sequence: CATSDPNRDNTYEQYF.

This clonotype was detected ten times or more. The CDR3 coding sequence is TGTGCCTGGAAAGGGACAGGACCCTACGAGCAGTACTTC. Protein: CAWKGTGPYEQYF. The chain combines TRBV30 with TRBJ2-7; 8 bases match TRBD1. The CDR3 runs 13 residues. J gave up 2 bases and V 4 bases, and 4 bases lay outside the gene matches. Germline-derived CDR1 and CDR2 are GTSNPN and SVGIG (reference sequence).

This clonotype appeared many times. This sequence joins TRBV11-2 and TRBJ1-4; TRBD1 agrees at 8 bases. J was trimmed by 4 bases and V by 4 bases; bases with no gene match: 8. Germline lookup yields CDR1 SGHAT and CDR2 FQNNGV. The CDR3 spans 16 residues. In nucleotides, the CDR3 is TGTGCCAGCAGCTCCATTCGGGGACAGGTTAATGAAAAACTGTTTTTT. Translated, it gives CASSSIRGQVNEKLFF. Based on the CDR3 plus reference TRBV11-2 and TRBJ1-4, the full variable domain is EAGVAQSPRYKIIEKRQSVAFWCNPISGHATLYWYQQILGQGPKLLIQFQNNGVVDDSQLPKDRFSAERLKGVDSTLKIQPAKLEDSAVYLCASSSIRGQVNEKLFFGSGTQLSVL.

The sample holds many counts of this clonotype. The chain employs TRBV7-8 and TRBJ2-2; TRBD1 is a possible D gene (6 bases). The CDR3 is 17 residues long. Trimming left V 3 bases short and J 7 bases short, with 21 bases between. Germline-derived CDR1 and CDR2 are SGHVS and FQNEAQ. CDR3 region: CASSFVRGSQSGGELFF. CDR3 bases: TGTGCCAGCAGCTTTGTCAGGGGAAGTCAGTCCGGCGGGGAGCTGTTTTTT.

This clonotype was counted ten times or more. The chain has TRBV7-6 and TRBJ2-1; 8 bases map to TRBD1. Germline CDR1 and CDR2: SGHVS and FNYEAQ. V lost 0 bases and J lost 8; bases outside the gene matches: 3. The CDR3 runs to 14 residues. Written as DNA, the CDR3 is TGTGCCAGCAGCTTAGCCCCAGGGGGCGATGAGCAGTTCTTC. It yields the protein CASSLAPGGDEQFF.

This clonotype occurred many times. This chain connects TRBV7-3 to TRBJ2-5; D remains unclear. CDR1 is SGHTA, CDR2 FQGTGA, per germline. This CDR3 is built from 13 residues. Trimming took off 1 base at V and 5 bases at J, with 8 bases between the two ends. CDR3 residues: CASSLIVGETQYF. The CDR3 DNA reads TGTGCCAGCAGCTTAATAGTTGGGGAGACCCAGTACTTC.

This clonotype was observed a handful of times. This sequence joins TRBV7-9 and TRBJ1-1; D unclear. CDR1 and CDR2 (germline): SEHNR, FQNEAQ (reference sequence). V lost 2 bases to trimming and J lost 2 bases, with 9 bases between them. This CDR3 is built from 14 residues. CDR3 protein: CASSLRALNTEAFF. CDR3 in DNA: TGTGCCAGCAGCTTAAGGGCTTTAAACACTGAAGCTTTCTTT.

Ten or more counts support this clonotype. The rearrangement uses TRBV2 and TRBJ2-4; 16 bases align to TRBD2. J was trimmed by 0 bases and V by 0 bases; bases with no gene match: 14. The germline V gene has CDR1 SNHLY and CDR2 FYNNEI. CDR3 length equals 23 residues. The CDR3 sequence is CASSEALPGLAGGRRGAKNIQYF. DNA for the CDR3: TGTGCCAGCAGTGAAGCGCTTCCGGGACTAGCGGGAGGGCGGAGGGGAGCCAAAAACATTCAGTACTTC.

V usage is TRBV27 and J usage is TRBJ2-1, with D perhaps matching TRBD2 (5 bases). The CDR3 runs 13 residues. V dropped 2 bases and J dropped 10 bases, with 12 bases sitting between them. From germline, CDR1 is MNHEY and CDR2 SMNVEV (reference sequence). The CDR3 sequence: CASSLPTPGEQFF. CDR3 bases: TGTGCCAGCAGTTTACCGACCCCGGGGGAGCAGTTCTTC.

This clonotype was found many times. The V and J genes are TRBV12-3 or TRBV12-4 and TRBJ2-2; no clear D gene. The CDR3 extends over 13 amino acids. Trimming took 7 bases from V and 2 from J, leaving 8 bases between them. The CDR3 region has the DNA TGTGCCAGCACCCAGATTAACACCGGGGAGCTGTTTTTT. Protein product: CASTQINTGELFF.